This T cell receptor beta chain was observed in a study of cytomegalovirus exposure and HLA in healthy donors. Study-wide findings and caveats: The study put about 180 TCR beta chains on its list as cytomegalovirus-associated. It was confirmed in vitro that a few of the CMV-associated chains were specific for CMV antigens.

This CDR3 contains 13 residues. The V end was cut by 1 base, the J end by 4 bases, with 8 bases between. Germline CDR1 reads SGHTS; CDR2 reads YDEGEE. This clone was found a few times. Its antigen is currently unknown. Method: immunoSEQ multiplex PCR; TCRdb's copy keeps in-frame clones and lacks some. The sample has about 150,000 clones, more than 70% seen once. The source of this sequence is a human donor in good health. Sequenced input: PBMCs. V is TRBV5-8 and J is TRBJ1-2, with D unresolved. Here the CDR3 reads CASSLISSYGYTF. DNA of the CDR3: TGTGCCAGCAGCTTGATCTCCTCCTATGGCTACACCTTC.